This record covers a single T cell receptor (beta chain). The target antigen is unknown. These data belong to a study of monozygotic twins with inflammatory bowel disease. Whole blood, unsorted for T cells, was the source of total RNA. Study-level results: Telling different T cell subtypes apart from each other was not possible.

The CDR3 totals 15 residues. Every TCR library consumed about 3,500 ng of total RNA. UMIs that had a 6-nucleotide sample barcode were put in using template switching. TCRdb reprocessed the 5' RACE reads and keeps a single row for each CDR3 protein, giving no DNA. Its clone listing holds more than 300,000 distinct CDR3 sequences. The rearrangement uses TRBV12-3 or TRBV12-4 and TRBJ2-7. Sequencing used blood. The TCR sequence derives from a human donor with ulcerative colitis or Crohn's disease, or a healthy co-twin of an affected twin (not recorded which). The CDR3 spells CASSFRGSWTHEQYF.